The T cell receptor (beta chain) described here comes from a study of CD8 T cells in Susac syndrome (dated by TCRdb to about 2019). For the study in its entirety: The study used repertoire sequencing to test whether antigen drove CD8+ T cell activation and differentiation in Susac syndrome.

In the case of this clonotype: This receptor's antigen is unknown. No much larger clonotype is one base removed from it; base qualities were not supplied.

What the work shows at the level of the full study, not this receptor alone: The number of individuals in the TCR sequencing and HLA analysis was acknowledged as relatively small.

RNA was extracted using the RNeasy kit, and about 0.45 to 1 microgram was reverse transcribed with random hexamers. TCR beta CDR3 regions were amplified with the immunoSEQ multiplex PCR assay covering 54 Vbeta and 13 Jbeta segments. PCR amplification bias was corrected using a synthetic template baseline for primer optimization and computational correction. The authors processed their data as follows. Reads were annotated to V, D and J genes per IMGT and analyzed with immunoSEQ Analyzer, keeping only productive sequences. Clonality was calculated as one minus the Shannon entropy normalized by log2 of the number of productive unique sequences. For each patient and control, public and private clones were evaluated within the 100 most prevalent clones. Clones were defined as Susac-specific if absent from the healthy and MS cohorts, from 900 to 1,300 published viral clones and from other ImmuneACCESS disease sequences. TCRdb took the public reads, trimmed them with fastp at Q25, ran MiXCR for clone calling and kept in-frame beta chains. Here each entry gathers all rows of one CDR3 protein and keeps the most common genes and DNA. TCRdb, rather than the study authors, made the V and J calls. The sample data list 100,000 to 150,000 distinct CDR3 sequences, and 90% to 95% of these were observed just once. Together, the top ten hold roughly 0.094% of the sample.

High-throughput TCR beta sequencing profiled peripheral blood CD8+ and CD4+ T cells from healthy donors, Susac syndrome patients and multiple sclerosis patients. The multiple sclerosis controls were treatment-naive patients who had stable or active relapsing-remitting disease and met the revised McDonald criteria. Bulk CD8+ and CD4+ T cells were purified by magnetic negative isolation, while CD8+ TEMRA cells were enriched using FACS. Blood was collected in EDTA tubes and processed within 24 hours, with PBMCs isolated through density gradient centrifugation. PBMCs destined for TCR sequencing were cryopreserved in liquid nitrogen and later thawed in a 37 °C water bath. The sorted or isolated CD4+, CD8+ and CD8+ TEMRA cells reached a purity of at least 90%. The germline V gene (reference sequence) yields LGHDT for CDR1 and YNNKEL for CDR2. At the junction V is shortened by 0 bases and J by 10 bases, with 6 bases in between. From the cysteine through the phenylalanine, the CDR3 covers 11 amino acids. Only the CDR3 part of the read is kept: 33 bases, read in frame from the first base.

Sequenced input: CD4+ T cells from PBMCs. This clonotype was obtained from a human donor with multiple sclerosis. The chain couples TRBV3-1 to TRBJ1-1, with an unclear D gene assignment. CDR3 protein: CASSQEGRAFF. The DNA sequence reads TGTGCCAGCAGCCAAGAAGGGCGAGCTTTCTTT.